This TCR beta chain appears in the sequencing data of a study of T cell repertoires in cytomegalovirus infection (dated by TCRdb to about 2019). The study in broad terms: Peptide stimulations targeted recently identified HLA-C-restricted CMV epitopes, whose presentation resists viral immunomodulation, together with well-studied HLA-B-restricted epitopes. The HLA type of each donor mattered for the analysis, because public TCR beta signatures pointed to carriage of CMV infection along with the matching HLA type. Paper-wide results and their limitations: In both this cohort and an independent roughly 350-donor cohort, the cumulative frequency of public TCR beta family members distinguished carriers of CMV infection plus the relevant HLA type. In the ex vivo response, HLA-C-restricted CMV-specific TCR beta clonotypes were dominant, and in two of eight donors the single most frequent clonotype came from this HLA-C-restricted group.

Concerning this clonotype itself: This clone's antigen is unknown. There are no base qualities to consult, and no much larger clone falls within one base.

The CDR3 runs 16 residues from the cysteine to the phenylalanine. CDR3 DNA only is kept here, 48 bases in frame from base 1. V sheds 3 bases and J sheds 0 bases, leaving 17 bases between their ends. The germline V gene (reference sequence) supplies CDR1 DFQATT and CDR2 SNEGSKA. The sample's treatment or condition label, decoded: in vitro stimulation with specific CMV peptide epitopes to enrich CMV-specific T cells. Sequencing was performed on an Illumina HiSeq 1500. Starting from the raw public reads, TCRdb applied fastp trimming at Q25, assembled clones with MiXCR and retained in-frame beta chains. Merged by CDR3 protein, the rows form single entries marked with the most common genes and DNA. Present in this sample are 100,000 to 150,000 distinct CDR3 sequences, 32% of which were seen just once. The ten top clones hold around three fifths of the sample.

The material was CD8+ T cells from cultured PBMCs, obtained from culture after CMV antigen stimulation. The chain was built from TRBV20-1 and TRBJ1-2; the best D guess is TRBD1, with 6 bases matching. The TCR originated in a human donor in good health (CMV status not recorded). Some clones in this sample may be carry-over from other donors' samples. CDR3 region: CSASPLTNRANYGYTF. The DNA sequence is given as TGCAGTGCTAGCCCTCTTACGAACAGGGCTAACTATGGCTACACCTTC.